The text below deals with one T cell receptor (beta chain). Antigen specificity is unknown. This sample stems from a study of T cell repertoires in cytomegalovirus infection. As for the study in general: Selection of CMV epitopes for the study included recently identified HLA-C-restricted and well-studied HLA-B-restricted ones. The public TCR beta signatures pointed to both CMV infection and matching HLA type.

Study-level findings and limits: CMV-specific HLA-C-restricted TCR beta clonotypes dominated the ex vivo response.

V shed 3 bases, J shed 10 bases, and the junction held 8 bases outside the gene matches. The CDR3 loop spans 15 amino acids. One entry per CDR3 protein, called by TCRdb with MiXCR from the reads. The sample lists roughly 920,000 distinct CDR3 sequences; 31% were seen once. The TCR originated in a human donor in good health (CMV status not recorded). Some clones in this sample may be carry-over from other donors' samples. This chain links TRBV12-3 or TRBV12-4 with TRBJ1-6, with 8 bases aligning to TRBD1. This specimen was cultured CD8+ T cells from PBMCs, taken from culture after CMV antigen stimulation. CDR3 in amino acids: CASSLNPGGGSPLHF. The CDR3 DNA reads TGTGCCAGCAGTTTGAATCCAGGGGGCGGGTCACCCCTCCACTTT.